Below, one T cell receptor beta chain is given with its context. Its antigen target is currently unknown. No base quality information exists; no much larger clone differs at one position. The CDR3 measures 15 amino acids from cysteine to phenylalanine. The entry retains the CDR3 DNA only, 45 bases that are in frame from base 1. CDR1 is given as SGHAT and CDR2 as FQDESV, both from the germline V gene (reference sequence). From V the trimming removes 4 bases and from J it removes 0 bases, while the gene matches leave 6 bases of the junction unaccounted for. The Qiagen DNeasy kit was used to extract genomic DNA both from unsorted PBMCs and from the negatively selected CD4+ and CD8+ fractions. Amplification of TCR beta CDR3 regions was done by immunoSEQ multiplex PCR with primers that anneal to V and J segments. Amplification bias was minimized using a synthetic immune receptor repertoire, and residual bias was removed computationally after sequencing. As for the original processing: Repertoire diversity was quantified as the Shannon entropy index using custom Python scripts. Unsorted, CD4+ and CD8+ repertoires were analyzed separately, except for combined analyses in which CD4+ and CD8+ sequences were merged in silico. A clone was considered expanded if an increase in frequency of at least 2-fold after treatment relative to C1D1 was found, and a pseudocount of 0.5 was applied to clones undetected at baseline. Singleton clones were defined as clones with 0 or 1 copy at C1D1, and non-singleton clones were defined as clones with 2 or more copies. Clones expanded in unsorted samples were annotated as CD4+, CD8+ or unknown by matching protein sequences in sorted samples from the same patient. Wilcoxon tests on paired samples were used to test diversity changes from C1D1 to C4D1. TCRdb took this table from immuneACCESS and kept in-frame rearrangements with V and J called. Such tables lack part of the clones; where checked against another copy, unresolved V genes explain under half of the gap, and the rest is unexplained. V, J and clone size were drawn from that table, and D and trimming were deduced from the DNA. Counted in this sample were about 26,000 clones; approximately 84% of them appeared once. The top ten clones comprise 2% to 3% of the sample.

These data belong to a study of PD-1 blockade in classical Hodgkin lymphoma (dated by TCRdb to 2018 to 2020). The study in broad terms: Nivolumab dosing was 3 mg/kg intravenously every 2 weeks, continuing until either disease progression or unacceptable toxicity. A peripheral blood immune signature of response to PD-1 blockade in classical Hodgkin lymphoma was defined using TCR beta sequencing and CyTOF.

The sample's time point label, in plain terms: cycle 1 day 1 (C1D1), immediately before nivolumab initiation. Every trial patient had relapsed after autologous stem cell transplantation, and cohorts A, B and C differed in prior brentuximab vedotin exposure. A total of under 70 patients with relapsed/refractory classical Hodgkin lymphoma made up the trial cohort, and each patient's best overall response was complete response, partial response or progressive disease. In the multi-cohort phase II CheckMate 205 trial, trial patients received single-agent nivolumab. An independent review committee assessed best overall response using the 2007 International Working Group response criteria. Trial PBMCs were collected immediately before nivolumab initiation (C1D1) and during therapy at cycle 2 day 1 and cycle 4 day 1. Peripheral blood was collected in 8 mL Vacutainer Cell Preparation Tubes, from which PBMCs were isolated by centrifugation and then cryopreserved.

On the study overall, not on this receptor specifically: Patients starting nivolumab less than 1 year after ASCT had lower diversity and were excluded from later analyses to avoid confounding by immune reconstitution. A significant rise by C4D1 was seen in CD4+ but not CD8+ TCR diversity (p=0.0027 vs p=0.16), with the rise being most apparent in complete responders (p=0.02). Baseline TCR diversity was reported to be lower in newly diagnosed patients than in healthy donors, and even lower in relapsed/refractory patients. Trial patients achieving complete response had baseline diversity similar to newly diagnosed patients, whereas partial responders and progressors had significantly lower diversity. The study was restricted to a single clinical trial cohort, and the causes of repertoire differences, possibly disease activity or prior therapy, were left undefined.

This TCR derives from a human donor with classical Hodgkin lymphoma. The chain was built from TRBV11-1 and TRBJ2-7; TRBD1 lines up with 7 middle nucleotides. This sample comprised peripheral blood mononuclear cells (PBMCs), obtained at baseline. The DNA sequence is as follows: TGTGCCAGCAGCTACCTGGACAGGTTCTCCTACGAGCAGTACTTC. This yields the protein CASSYLDRFSYEQYF.